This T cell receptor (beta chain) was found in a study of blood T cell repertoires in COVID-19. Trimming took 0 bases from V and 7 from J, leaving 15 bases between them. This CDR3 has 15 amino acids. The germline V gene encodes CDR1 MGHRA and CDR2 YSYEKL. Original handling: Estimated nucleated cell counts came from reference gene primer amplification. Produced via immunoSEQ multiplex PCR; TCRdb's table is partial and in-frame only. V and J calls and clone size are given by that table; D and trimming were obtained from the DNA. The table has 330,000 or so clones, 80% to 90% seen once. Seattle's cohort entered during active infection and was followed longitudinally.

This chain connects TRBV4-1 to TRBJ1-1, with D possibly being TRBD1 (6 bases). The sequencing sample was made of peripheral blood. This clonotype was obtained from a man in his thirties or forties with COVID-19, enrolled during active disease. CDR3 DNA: TGCGCCAGCAGCCAAGATCACGGGGCAGGGGATGAAGCTTTCTTT. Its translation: CASSQDHGAGDEAFF.